This passage covers 10 T cell receptor beta chains from one sample sequenced in a study of technical replicates of blood from several donors. Measured with immunoSEQ multiplex PCR; TCRdb has only the in-frame clones, and not every one. The repertoire holds 14,000 or so clones, with roughly four fifths as singletons. Sequencing was carried out using PBMCs. The source is a human donor in good health.

The chain uses TRBV30 and TRBJ1-4; TRBD1 might be the D (5 bases). The CDR3 runs 14 residues. Per the germline V gene, CDR1 is GTSNPN and CDR2 is SVGIG (reference sequence). Trimming shortened V by 5 bases and J by 8 bases, and 18 bases separated the two germline ends. The CDR3 DNA reads as TGTGCCTGGGGGGTGGGGCCCGGTTCGGAAAAACTGTTTTTT. Protein sequence: CAWGVGPGSEKLFF.

The chain joins TRBV6-6 to TRBJ1-2; possible D gene TRBD1, 6 bases. CDR1 MNHNY and CDR2 SVGAGI come from the germline V gene (reference sequence). The CDR3 is 13 residues long. V lost 5 bases to trimming and J lost 6 bases, with 13 bases between them. The CDR3 nucleotides read TGTGCCAGCAGTACAATAGGGGGGGATGGCTACACCTTC. Protein: CASSTIGGDGYTF.

The chain employs TRBV6-1 and TRBJ2-7, with D hard to call. The V and J ends lost 2 bases and 2 bases respectively, with 10 bases between them. CDR1 and CDR2 from the germline V gene are MNHNS and SASEGT. The CDR3 covers 14 residues. Here the CDR3 reads CASSETVSTYEQYF. DNA of the CDR3: TGTGCCAGCAGTGAAACGGTCTCGACCTACGAGCAGTACTTC.

The chain employs TRBV9 and TRBJ2-3, with D maybe TRBD1 (6 bases). The CDR3 consists of 14 residues. V lost 3 bases and J lost 4, with 12 bases in between. Germline V gene data show CDR1 as SGDLS and CDR2 as YYNGEE. CDR3 region: CASSAGVVADTQYF. The CDR3 DNA sequence: TGTGCCAGCAGCGCAGGGGTAGTGGCAGATACGCAGTATTTT. Using reference TRBV9 and TRBJ2-3 for the parts outside the CDR3, the full variable domain is DSGVTQTPKHLITATGQRVTLRCSPRSGDLSVYWYQQSLDQGLQFLIQYYNGEERAKGNILERFSAQQFPDLHSELNLSSLELGDSALYFCASSAGVVADTQYFGPGTRLTVL.

The CDR3 region is CASEDSNEQFF. Written as DNA, the CDR3 is TGTGCCAGCGAAGACAGCAATGAGCAGTTCTTC. The genes are TRBV7-9 and TRBJ2-1, with D perhaps matching TRBD1 (5 bases). Deletions cut 8 bases from V and 6 bases from J, with 8 bases between. Looked up from germline, CDR1 is SEHNR and CDR2 is FQNEAQ (reference sequence). The CDR3 loop spans 11 amino acids.

This clone appeared once. This chain connects TRBV7-2 to TRBJ2-1; 9 bases agree with TRBD2. Trimming at V came to 2 bases and at J to 2 bases, leaving 10 bases not matched to a gene. The CDR3 is 18 residues long. Germline V CDR1 and CDR2: SGHTA, FQGNSA. The CDR3 is CASSLYAVAGGTYNEQFF. The CDR3 nucleotides read TGTGCCAGCAGCTTATATGCAGTGGCGGGAGGGACCTACAATGAGCAGTTCTTC.

This clone showed up just once. The chain is built from TRBV19 and TRBJ1-4; D is possibly TRBD1 (6 bases). V was cut by 3 bases and J by 7 bases, with 9 bases left in between. The CDR3 runs to 13 residues. Germline CDR1 is LNHDA and CDR2 is SQIVND (reference sequence). The CDR3 DNA reads TGTGCCAGTAGTATCCGGGACACTGAAAAACTGTTTTTT. Translated: CASSIRDTEKLFF. The variable domain in full, completed from reference TRBV19 and TRBJ1-4, reads DGGITQSPKYLFRKEGQNVTLSCEQNLNHDAMYWYRQDPGQGLRLIYYSQIVNDFQKGDIAEGYSVSREKKESFPLTVTSAQKNPTAFYLCASSIRDTEKLFFGSGTQLSVL.

The rearrangement joins TRBV4-1 to TRBJ1-2, with TRBD1 as a possible D gene (6 bases). Germline lookup yields CDR1 MGHRA and CDR2 YSYEKL. The CDR3 sequence is 17 residues long. Trimming removed 4 bases from V and 5 bases from J, with 23 bases in between. CDR3 sequence (DNA): TGCGCCAGCAGCCCCGCACGTTCCCAGGGGATTCTATATGGCTACACCTTC. This sequence encodes CASSPARSQGILYGYTF.

This clone occurred a few times. The chain is built from TRBV5-1 and TRBJ2-5; 8 bases fit TRBD2. Germline lookup yields CDR1 SGHRS and CDR2 YFSETQ. The V and J ends lost 2 bases and 3 bases, in that order; junction bases with no gene match: 6. This CDR3 is 15 amino acids long. CDR3 nucleotides: TGCGCCAGCAGCTTAAGACTAGCGATGGAAGAGACCCAGTACTTC. This translates into CASSLRLAMEETQYF.

This clone came up a few times. The chain carries TRBV2 and TRBJ1-1; D is possibly TRBD1 (5 bases). Germline V gene data show CDR1 as SNHLY and CDR2 as FYNNEI. CDR3 length: 14 residues. V gave up 2 bases and J gave up 1 base, with 8 bases separating them. The CDR3 protein is CASSETGENTEAFF. The CDR3 coding sequence is TGTGCCAGCAGTGAAACAGGAGAGAACACTGAAGCTTTCTTT.